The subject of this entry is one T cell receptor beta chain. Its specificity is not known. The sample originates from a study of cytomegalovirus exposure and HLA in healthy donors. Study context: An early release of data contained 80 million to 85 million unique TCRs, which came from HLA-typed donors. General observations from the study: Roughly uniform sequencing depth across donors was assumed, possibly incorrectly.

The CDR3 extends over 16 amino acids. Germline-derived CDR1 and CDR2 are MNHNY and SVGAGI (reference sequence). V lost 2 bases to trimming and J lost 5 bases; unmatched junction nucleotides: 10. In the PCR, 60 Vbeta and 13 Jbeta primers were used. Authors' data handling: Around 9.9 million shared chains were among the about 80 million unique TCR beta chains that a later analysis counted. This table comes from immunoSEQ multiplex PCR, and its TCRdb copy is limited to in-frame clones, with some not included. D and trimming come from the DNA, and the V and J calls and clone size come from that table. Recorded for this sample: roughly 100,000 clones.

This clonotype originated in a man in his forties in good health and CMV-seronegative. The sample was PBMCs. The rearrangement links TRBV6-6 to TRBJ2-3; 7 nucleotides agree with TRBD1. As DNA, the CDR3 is TGTGCCAGCAGTTACCCACCGAGGGGGCATCAAGATACGCAGTATTTT. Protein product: CASSYPPRGHQDTQYF.